The rows below give T cell receptor beta chains drawn from one sample of a study of T cell responses to AZD1222 COVID-19 vaccine. Clones were read by immunoSEQ multiplex PCR, and TCRdb kept only the in-frame ones, dropping some. There are under 25,000 clones in the sample; approximately 88% occur only once, and roughly 16% lies in the top ten. This specimen consisted of peripheral blood, obtained 28 days after the second AZD1222 dose. The origin of the receptors is an adult who received the AZD1222 COVID-19 vaccine. The CDR3 runs from the conserved cysteine through the conserved F or W. A D gene is named only where the DNA matches it firmly. Rows give clone size only sometimes, using once, few, many, or a class for an expanded clone.

len,j_gene,abundance,d_gene,v_gene,CDR3aa,CDR3nt
15,TRBJ1-3,once,TRBD1,TRBV7-2,CASSSRTGDGNTIYF,TGTGCCAGCAGTTCCAGGACAGGGGACGGAAACACCATATATTTT
16,TRBJ2-2,.,.,TRBV5-1,CASSLAGGGVTGELFF,TGCGCCAGCAGCTTGGCCGGTGGCGGGGTTACCGGGGAGCTGTTTTTT
12,TRBJ1-2,.,TRBD1,TRBV12-3/TRBV12-4,CASSPNRGGYTF,TGTGCCAGCAGTCCAAACAGGGGTGGCTACACCTTC
15,TRBJ2-7,.,.,TRBV6-2/TRBV6-3,CASSLPKGAVSEQYF,TGTGCCAGCAGCCTTCCTAAAGGGGCAGTAAGCGAGCAGTACTTC
16,TRBJ1-5,.,.,TRBV12-5,CASGLGDFYSNQPQHF,TGTGCTAGTGGTTTGGGGGACTTTTATAGCAATCAGCCCCAGCATTTT
15,TRBJ1-6,.,.,TRBV2,CASSEGRAARSPLHF,TGTGCCAGCAGTGAAGGTCGGGCAGCTAGATCACCCCTCCACTTT
15,TRBJ2-1,few,.,TRBV7-2,CASSSNPTNVNEQFF,TGTGCCAGCAGCTCAAACCCTACGAATGTGAATGAGCAGTTCTTC
13,TRBJ2-1,.,.,TRBV24-1,CATGHRTGAPQFF,TGTGCCACCGGGCACCGAACAGGAGCCCCCCAGTTCTTC
14,TRBJ1-5,.,.,TRBV5-1,CASSLTGGNQPQHF,TGCGCCAGCAGCTTGACGGGGGGAAATCAGCCCCAGCATTTT
17,TRBJ2-1,.,TRBD2,TRBV10-3,CAISVLLAGEPYNEQFF,TGTGCCATCAGTGTCCTTTTAGCGGGAGAGCCCTACAATGAGCAGTTCTTC
17,TRBJ2-5,.,TRBD2,TRBV5-1,CASSLQTSGRAGETQYF,TGCGCCAGCAGCTTGCAAACTAGCGGGAGGGCCGGTGAGACCCAGTACTTC
14,TRBJ1-5,few,.,TRBV27,CASSLRGLNQPQHF,TGTGCCAGCAGTTTGAGGGGATTAAATCAGCCCCAGCATTTT
13,TRBJ2-7,.,.,TRBV19,CASSSFGSYEQYF,TGTGCCAGTAGTAGCTTCGGTTCCTACGAGCAGTACTTC
14,TRBJ1-1,.,.,TRBV18,CASSPQELNTEAFF,TGTGCCAGCTCACCTCAAGAATTGAACACTGAAGCTTTCTTT
15,TRBJ2-7,.,.,TRBV30,CAWSVSTTGSYEQYF,TGTGCCTGGAGTGTTTCCACTACAGGCTCCTACGAGCAGTACTTC